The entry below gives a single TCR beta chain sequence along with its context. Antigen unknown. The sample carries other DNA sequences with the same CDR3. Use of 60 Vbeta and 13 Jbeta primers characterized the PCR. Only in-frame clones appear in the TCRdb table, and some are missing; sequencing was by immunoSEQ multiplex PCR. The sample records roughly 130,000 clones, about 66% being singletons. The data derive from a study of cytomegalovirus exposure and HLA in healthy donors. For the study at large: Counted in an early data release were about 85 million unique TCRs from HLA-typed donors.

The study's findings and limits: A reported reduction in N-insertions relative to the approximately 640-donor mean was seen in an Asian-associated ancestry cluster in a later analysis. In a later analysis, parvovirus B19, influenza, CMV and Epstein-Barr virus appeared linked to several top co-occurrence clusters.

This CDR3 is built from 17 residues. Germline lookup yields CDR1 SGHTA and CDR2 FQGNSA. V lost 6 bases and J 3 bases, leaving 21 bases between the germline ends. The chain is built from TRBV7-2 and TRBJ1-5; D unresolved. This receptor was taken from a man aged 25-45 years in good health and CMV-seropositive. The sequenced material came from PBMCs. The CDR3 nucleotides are TGTGCCAGCAGTCGTCAGGCCAGGCAGGCCCACAATCAGCCCCAGCATTTT. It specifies CASSRQARQAHNQPQHF.